These 9 T cell receptor beta chains were all obtained from the same sample, sequenced in a study of PD-L1 blockade in urothelial cancer. The repertoire was sequenced with immunoSEQ multiplex PCR; TCRdb's copy has only in-frame clones and lacks some. In the table there are about 45,000 clones, 82% of which are singletons. Time point described: peripheral blood 6 weeks after treatment start. Sequenced here: PBMCs, sampled around atezolizumab (anti-PD-L1) treatment. These receptors all come from a man between 60 and 70 years old with urothelial cancer.

V and J are TRBV4-2 and TRBJ2-7, with a possible D match to TRBD1 (5 bases). Between the trimmed V and J ends, which lost 2 bases and 2 bases, there was a span of 10 bases. Looked up from germline, CDR1 is LGHNA and CDR2 is YNFKEQ. This CDR3 has 14 residues. The CDR3 DNA reads TGTGCCAGCAGCCAACCGACAGCTACCTACGAGCAGTACTTC. Encoded protein: CASSQPTATYEQYF.

The genes are TRBV4-1 and TRBJ2-7; 11 nucleotides align to TRBD2. This CDR3 is 15 amino acids long. CDR1 is MGHRA and CDR2 is YSYEKL in the germline V gene. With 4 bases clipped from V and 4 bases from J, the junction kept 6 bases outside the gene matches. CDR3 loop: CASSPRLAGTYEQYF. The CDR3 coding sequence is TGCGCCAGCAGCCCCAGACTAGCGGGAACTTACGAGCAGTACTTC.

The J gene is TRBJ2-1, the V gene TRBV9; a weak D match, TRBD1 (5 bases). Germline CDR1 SGDLS, CDR2 YYNGEE. V was shortened by 0 bases and J by 8 bases, with 9 bases between the two germline ends. The CDR3 is made up of 13 amino acids. CDR3 nucleotide sequence: TGTGCCAGCAGCGTAGCACAGGTTGATGAGCAGTTCTTC. Amino acid sequence: CASSVAQVDEQFF. Full variable domain (rest looked up from reference TRBV9 and TRBJ2-1): DSGVTQTPKHLITATGQRVTLRCSPRSGDLSVYWYQQSLDQGLQFLIQYYNGEERAKGNILERFSAQQFPDLHSELNLSSLELGDSALYFCASSVAQVDEQFFGPGTRLTVL.

The gene calls are TRBV15 and TRBJ1-2; D unresolved. V dropped 1 base and J dropped 3 bases, with 15 bases sitting between them. This CDR3 contains 16 residues. Germline V gives CDR1 LNHNV, CDR2 YYDKDF (reference sequence). In DNA, the CDR3 is TGTGCCACCAGCAGAGCCACTGAACCGGAGGACTATGGCTACACCTTC. It is translated as CATSRATEPEDYGYTF.

V usage is TRBV28 and J usage is TRBJ2-3; maybe TRBD2 (6 bases). The CDR3 contains 18 residues. Trimming shortened V by 2 bases and J by 0 bases, and 18 bases separated the two germline ends. The germline CDR1 and CDR2 sequences are MDHEN and SYDVKM. CDR3 DNA: TGTGCCAGCAGTTTAATCGACCTGGGGGGACTGAGCACAGATACGCAGTATTTT. Translated, it gives CASSLIDLGGLSTDTQYF.

This clone was observed a handful of times. The chain carries TRBV19 and TRBJ1-2; TRBD1 matches 8 bases. The CDR3 covers 14 residues. Germline CDR1 is LNHDA and CDR2 is SQIVND (reference sequence). The J segment lost 7 bases and the V segment lost 5 bases, leaving 9 bases of the junction unmatched. The CDR3 DNA reads TGTGCCAGTAGTCCCGGACAGGGCTTGTTTGGCTACACCTTC. Translating it yields CASSPGQGLFGYTF.

This chain uses TRBV18 with TRBJ1-2; the D is unclear. V was shortened by 3 bases and J by 10 bases, with 12 bases between the two germline ends. The CDR3 contains 12 residues. CDR1 and CDR2 (germline): KGHSH, LQKENI. The CDR3 is CASSPGVNDYTF. DNA of the CDR3: TGTGCCAGCTCACCGGGCGTAAATGACTACACCTTC.

Worth noting for this clone: One end of the junction varies from germline; a read error may be responsible. V gene TRBV9 combines with J gene TRBJ1-2; the D gene is possibly TRBD1 (6 bases). The CDR3 has 16 residues. The germline V gene encodes CDR1 SGDLS and CDR2 YYNGEE. In DNA form, the CDR3 reads TGTGCCAGCGGCGTAGGTGTCGGGGGGCGCAACTATGGCTACACCTTC. This sequence encodes CASGVGVGGRNYGYTF.

This clone occurred a few times. The chain has TRBV7-2 and TRBJ1-1; the D is unclear. CDR1 and CDR2 (germline): SGHTA, FQGNSA. V was shortened by 1 base and J by 7 bases, with 7 bases between the two germline ends. This CDR3 has 12 residues. CDR3: CASSLVYNEAFF. CDR3 in DNA: TGTGCCAGCAGCTTAGTTTACAATGAAGCTTTCTTT. Supplemented by reference TRBV7-2 and TRBJ1-1, the full variable domain reads GAGVSQSPSNKVTEKGKDVELRCDPISGHTALYWYRQSLGQGLEFLIYFQGNSAPDKSGLPSDRFSAERTGGSVSTLTIQRTQQEDSAVYLCASSLVYNEAFFGQGTRLTVV.